This passage covers 4 T cell receptor beta chains from one sample sequenced in a study of blood T cell repertoires in COVID-19. Only in-frame clones appear in the TCRdb table, and some are missing; sequencing was by immunoSEQ multiplex PCR. The sample holds roughly 140,000 clones, just under 85% seen once. Sequenced sample: PBMCs or T cells enriched from blood (not recorded which). The receptors come from a middle-aged woman who had recovered from COVID-19.

The chain employs TRBV9 and TRBJ1-2, with D tentatively TRBD1 (5 bases). Germline CDR1 and CDR2: SGDLS and YYNGEE. CDR3 length equals 14 residues. Trimming removed 4 bases from V and 7 bases from J, with 17 bases in between. The chain's CDR3 is CASSRRRGSGGYTF. The CDR3 nucleotides read TGTGCCAGCAGCCGTCGGCGGGGGAGCGGTGGCTACACCTTC.

The chain couples TRBV5-1 to TRBJ2-7; D is undetermined. Germline V lookup: CDR1 SGHRS, CDR2 YFSETQ. V shed 4 bases and J shed 2 bases, with 10 bases lying between them. The CDR3 has 13 amino acids. The CDR3 here is CASSPEDTYEQYF. In DNA, the CDR3 is TGCGCCAGCAGCCCTGAAGACACCTACGAGCAGTACTTC.

As concerns this clone: This same CDR3 is encoded by further DNA sequences in the sample. This chain links TRBV9 with TRBJ2-7; weak D call: TRBD2 (5 bases). Trimming left V 0 bases short and J 3 bases short, with 13 bases between. This CDR3 has 15 residues. The germline CDR1 and CDR2 sequences are SGDLS and YYNGEE. CDR3 DNA: TGTGCCAGCAGCGTAGGCCCGGACCGGGACTACGAGCAGTACTTC. Translation: CASSVGPDRDYEQYF.

The gene calls are TRBV4-2 and TRBJ1-4; possibly TRBD1 for D (5 bases). The CDR3 spans 15 residues. The V gene lost 0 bases and the J gene lost 4 bases, with 9 bases spanning the gap. The germline V gene encodes CDR1 LGHNA and CDR2 YNFKEQ. The DNA of the CDR3 is TGTGCCAGCAGCCAAGAGGGCAGGGTTAATGAAAAACTGTTTTTT. It translates to CASSQEGRVNEKLFF.